These 23 T cell receptor beta chains were all obtained from the same sample, sequenced in a study of cytomegalovirus exposure and HLA in healthy donors. PCR used 60 Vbeta primers and 13 Jbeta primers. The protocol was immunoSEQ multiplex PCR, while the TCRdb copy is restricted to in-frame clones and leaves out a portion. This repertoire shows around 150,000 clones, approximately 80% found once; its top ten account for roughly 2.3%. Sequencing was performed on PBMCs. Every receptor here comes from a young man in good health and CMV-seronegative.

The chain uses TRBV5-8 and TRBJ2-3; D call uncertain. V lost 2 bases, J lost 4 bases, and 14 bases lay in between. The CDR3 contains 15 residues. Germline assignment: CDR1 SGHTS and CDR2 YDEGEE. The CDR3 here is CASSLVLTPSDTQYF. The CDR3 bases are TGTGCCAGCAGCTTAGTGTTGACTCCCTCAGATACGCAGTATTTT.

This chain connects TRBV7-2 to TRBJ2-1, with 11 positions matching TRBD2. The CDR3 runs 15 residues. Germline V gives CDR1 SGHTA, CDR2 FQGNSA. V dropped 1 base and J dropped 7; count of bases not matched to a gene: 3. CDR3 protein: CASSLGLAGFNEQFF. Here the CDR3 DNA reads TGTGCCAGCAGCTTAGGACTAGCGGGATTTAATGAGCAGTTCTTC.

V usage is TRBV15 and J usage is TRBJ2-1; the match to TRBD1 covers 8 bases. J gave up 9 bases and V 3 bases, and 10 bases lay outside the gene matches. CDR1 and CDR2 (germline): LNHNV, YYDKDF (reference sequence). The CDR3 has 15 amino acids. CDR3 in amino acids: CATSRGGTGGVEQFF. The CDR3, as DNA: TGTGCCACCAGCAGGGGCGGGACAGGAGGTGTTGAGCAGTTCTTC.

The rearrangement links TRBV6-5 to TRBJ2-7; possible D gene TRBD2, 5 bases. Per germline, CDR1 MNHEY and CDR2 SVGAGI. CDR3 length equals 13 residues. V was pared by 4 bases and J by 2 bases, with 9 bases between. The CDR3 sequence: CASSWTGAYEQYF. CDR3 nucleotide sequence: TGTGCCAGCAGTTGGACTGGAGCCTACGAGCAGTACTTC.

The J gene is TRBJ1-1, the V gene TRBV19; 9 bases agree with TRBD1. V trimming: 1 base; J trimming: 6 bases; junction bases outside the gene matches: 0. Germline V gives CDR1 LNHDA, CDR2 SQIVND (reference sequence). This CDR3 is built from 13 residues. The CDR3 DNA is TGTGCCAGTAGTATAGGGACAGGGGCTGAAGCTTTCTTT. It translates to CASSIGTGAEAFF.

This clone has a count of ten or more. The chain combines TRBV5-4 with TRBJ2-2, with D possibly TRBD2 on 6 matching bases. Germline V gene data show CDR1 as SGHNT and CDR2 as YYREEE (reference sequence). The V and J ends lost 3 bases and 1 base respectively, with 16 bases between them. CDR3 size: 17 residues. Here the CDR3 reads CASSSWGRGMNTGELFF. As DNA, the CDR3 is TGTGCCAGCAGCTCCTGGGGTCGGGGGATGAACACCGGGGAGCTGTTTTTT.

This clone was detected once. The CDR3 DNA reads TGTGCCAGCAGTTCAAACAGGAATAATTCACCCCTCCACTTT. Protein sequence: CASSSNRNNSPLHF. The chain has TRBV6-1 and TRBJ1-6; D may be TRBD1 (5 bases). The CDR3 spans 14 residues. Germline V gene sequence: CDR1 MNHNS, CDR2 SASEGT. Trimming removed 5 bases at V and 5 bases at J, with 10 bases between.

A single count supports this clone. At one end the junction does not follow the germline gene, possibly because of a read error. The V gene is TRBV7-7, the J gene TRBJ2-1; 9 positions agree with TRBD2. This CDR3 has 16 amino acids. CDR1 and CDR2 from the germline V gene are SSHAT and FNYEAQ (reference sequence). The CDR3 bases are TGTGCTAGCAGCTTAGTAGCGGGAGTATCCTACAATGAGCAGTTCTTC. It specifies CASSLVAGVSYNEQFF.

The chain couples TRBV18 to TRBJ2-3; a weak D match, TRBD1 (7 bases). The CDR3 extends over 15 amino acids. Trimming left V 3 bases short and J 0 bases short, with 10 bases between. Germline CDR1 and CDR2: KGHSH and LQKENI. Here the CDR3 reads CASSPGGQSTDTQYF. CDR3 nucleotides: TGTGCCAGCTCACCGGGGGGACAGAGCACAGATACGCAGTATTTT.

Only a few counts were recorded for this clone. This rearrangement joins TRBV4-3 to TRBJ2-7; D might be TRBD1 (5 bases). The ends were cut back, 4 bases at V and 1 base at J, with 11 bases in the middle. CDR1 and CDR2 (germline): LGHNA, YSLEER. The CDR3 consists of 14 residues. The CDR3 sequence: CASSRQGLSYEQYF. CDR3 nucleotide sequence: TGCGCCAGCAGCCGGCAGGGTTTGTCCTACGAGCAGTACTTC.

This chain joins TRBV30 and TRBJ2-2; 8 nucleotides line up with TRBD2. The CDR3 runs to 20 residues. Losses at the gene ends were 1 base for V and 1 base for J; bases not matched to a gene: 17. The germline V gene has CDR1 GTSNPN and CDR2 SVGIG (reference sequence). DNA of the CDR3: TGTGCCTGGAGTGAGGGGGAGCGGGAGCATTACAGCTGGAACACCGGGGAGCTGTTTTTT. Translated: CAWSEGEREHYSWNTGELFF.

The J gene is TRBJ2-6, the V gene TRBV18; D may be TRBD2 (6 bases). Trimming removed 4 bases from V and 0 bases from J, with 10 bases in between. This CDR3 has 16 residues. CDR1 is KGHSH and CDR2 is LQKENI in the germline V gene. The CDR3 DNA is TGTGCCAGCTCACGGCGGGGCAGCTCTGGGGCCAACGTCCTGACTTTC. Its translation is CASSRRGSSGANVLTF.

Comment on this clone: The same CDR3 also results from other DNA sequences found in this sample. The CDR3 DNA follows: TGTGCCAGCAGCGTAGGCCCAGGGACTGAAGCTTTCTTT. Protein product: CASSVGPGTEAFF. This chain links TRBV9 with TRBJ1-1; D is perhaps TRBD1 (5 bases). V was pared by 0 bases and J by 5 bases, with 8 bases between. This CDR3 contains 13 residues. CDR1 and CDR2 (germline): SGDLS, YYNGEE.

The chain employs TRBV7-7 and TRBJ2-2, with D maybe TRBD2 (5 bases). This CDR3 has 16 residues. Trimming left V 4 bases short and J 3 bases short, with 15 bases between. CDR1 and CDR2 (germline): SSHAT, FNYEAQ (reference sequence). The CDR3 DNA reads as TGTGCCAGCAGCTCCCGGAAAGCGGCCCACACCGGGGAGCTGTTTTTT. Translated, it gives CASSSRKAAHTGELFF.

The chain has TRBV20-1 and TRBJ2-3, with a possible D match to TRBD2 (5 bases). CDR1 is DFQATT and CDR2 is SNEGSKA in the germline V gene (reference sequence). V gave up 2 bases and J gave up 7 bases, with 7 bases separating them. The CDR3 covers 11 residues. The DNA for the CDR3 is TGCAGTGCTAGAACTAGGAATACGCAGTATTTT. Its protein product is CSARTRNTQYF.

The V call is TRBV7-2, the J call TRBJ2-5, with D possibly matching TRBD2 (5 bases). The germline CDR1 and CDR2 sequences are SGHTA and FQGNSA. The CDR3 is 14 residues long. The V end lost 7 bases, the J end lost 5 bases, and 17 bases lay between the germline ends. CDR3 DNA: TGTGCCAGCACCCCACCCGCTAGCAGGGAGACCCAGTACTTC. Residues: CASTPPASRETQYF.

The chain links TRBV5-4 to TRBJ1-2; 9 bases line up with TRBD1. Per germline, CDR1 SGHNT and CDR2 YYREEE (reference sequence). Unmatched junction bases numbered 4, after V lost 0 bases and J lost 4 bases. The CDR3 contains 15 residues. CDR3 loop: CASSLGGTGSYGYTF. The CDR3, as DNA: TGTGCCAGCAGCTTGGGCGGGACAGGGTCCTATGGCTACACCTTC. The full variable domain, in which reference TRBV5-4 and TRBJ1-2 provide the parts outside the CDR3, is ETGVTQSPTHLIKTRGQQVTLRCSSQSGHNTVSWYQQALGQGPQFIFQYYREEENGRGNFPPRFSGLQFPNYSSELNVNALELDDSALYLCASSLGGTGSYGYTFGSGTRLTVV.

This clone was counted a few times. This chain's CDR3 is CASSLGGNSYNSPLHF. Written as DNA, the CDR3 is TGTGCCAGCAGTTTGGGGGGGAACTCCTATAATTCACCCCTCCACTTT. The J gene is TRBJ1-6, the V gene TRBV28, with D maybe TRBD1 (5 bases). The CDR3 covers 16 residues. The V and J ends lost 3 bases and 0 bases respectively, with 9 bases between them. Germline-derived CDR1 and CDR2 are MDHEN and SYDVKM.

The chain has TRBV25-1 and TRBJ2-7; unclear D gene. Trimming took 8 bases from V and 0 from J, leaving 11 bases between them. The germline V gene has CDR1 MGHDK and CDR2 SYGVNS. The CDR3 loop spans 13 amino acids. Here the CDR3 reads CASRRQSSYEQYF. Written as DNA, the CDR3 is TGTGCCAGCCGGCGGCAGAGCTCCTACGAGCAGTACTTC.

This clone was seen just once. J is TRBJ2-1 and V is TRBV6-5; TRBD2 matches at 8 bases. Losses at the gene ends were 3 bases for V and 5 bases for J; bases not matched to a gene: 9. Per the germline V gene, CDR1 is MNHEY and CDR2 is SVGAGI. CDR3 length: 16 residues. The CDR3 loop is CASSYQAGVTHNEQFF. CDR3 in DNA: TGTGCCAGCAGTTATCAAGCGGGAGTCACACACAATGAGCAGTTCTTC.

The chain recombines TRBV5-6 with TRBJ2-1; the match to TRBD2 covers 10 bases. The CDR3 runs to 15 residues. Germline CDR1 SGHDT, CDR2 YYEEEE. V shed 4 bases, J shed 6 bases, and the junction held 7 bases outside the gene matches. CDR3 bases: TGTGCCAGCAGCGCCGGGACTAGCGTCTTCAATGAGCAGTTCTTC. This encodes CASSAGTSVFNEQFF.

The V and J genes are TRBV5-6 and TRBJ2-1; possibly TRBD2 for D (6 bases). The CDR3 is made up of 17 amino acids. Looked up from germline, CDR1 is SGHDT and CDR2 is YYEEEE. Trimming shortened V by 4 bases and J by 0 bases, and 17 bases separated the two germline ends. CDR3 nucleotide sequence: TGTGCCAGCAGCCAATGGGTCGGGAGTAACTCCTACAATGAGCAGTTCTTC. Translation: CASSQWVGSNSYNEQFF. Combining the CDR3 with reference TRBV5-6 and TRBJ2-1 gives the whole variable domain DAGVTQSPTHLIKTRGQQVTLRCSPKSGHDTVSWYQQALGQGPQFIFQYYEEEERQRGNFPDRFSGHQFPNYSSELNVNALLLGDSALYLCASSQWVGSNSYNEQFFGPGTRLTVL.

V usage is TRBV5-6 and J usage is TRBJ1-2; perhaps TRBD1 as D (6 bases). The germline V gene has CDR1 SGHDT and CDR2 YYEEEE. This CDR3 contains 13 residues. Between the trimmed V and J ends, which lost 2 bases and 8 bases, there was a span of 13 bases. The CDR3 spells CASSLGQFVGYTF. The CDR3, as DNA: TGTGCCAGCAGCTTAGGACAGTTCGTCGGCTACACCTTC.